Each of the 5 T cell receptor beta chains below was sequenced from the same sample in a study of control samples from healthy donors and cancer patients. Generated by immunoSEQ multiplex PCR, the TCRdb table keeps only in-frame clones and is missing some. The sample consists of 75,000 to 90,000 clones, about 89% of them appearing once. The specimen sequenced was blood. The source is a man aged 25 to 45 in good health.

This rearrangement joins TRBV6-6 to TRBJ1-1; maybe TRBD1 (6 bases). V lost 0 bases to trimming and J lost 1 base, with 9 bases between them. The CDR3 length is 15 residues. The germline V gene has CDR1 MNHNY and CDR2 SVGAGI (reference sequence). CDR3 DNA sequence: TGTGCCAGCAGTTACTCTCAGGGACAGAACACTGAAGCTTTCTTT. Encoded protein: CASSYSQGQNTEAFF.

The V and J genes are TRBV19 and TRBJ1-3; TRBD1 is a possible D gene (5 bases). The V gene lost 5 bases and the J gene lost 4 bases, with 12 bases spanning the gap. The length of the CDR3 is 14 residues. The germline V gene encodes CDR1 LNHDA and CDR2 SQIVND (reference sequence). The CDR3 region is CASSPQGTGNTIYF. Here the CDR3 DNA reads TGTGCCAGTAGTCCGCAGGGTACCGGAAACACCATATATTTT.

This clone appeared a single time. The V and J genes are TRBV4-1 and TRBJ1-5, with D perhaps TRBD1 (6 bases). The CDR3 is 15 residues long. V lost 0 bases, J lost 8 bases, and 14 bases lay in between. Per germline, CDR1 MGHRA and CDR2 YSYEKL. The DNA for the CDR3 is TGCGCCAGCAGCCAAGATCTAGGGGGGCTAAAGCCCCAGCATTTT. It yields the protein CASSQDLGGLKPQHF.

The chain recombines TRBV23-1 with TRBJ1-4; 8 bases agree with TRBD1. TRBV23-1 is treated as an ORF (open reading frame) with a function not yet certain. V lost 0 bases, J lost 4 bases, and 1 base stayed unmatched. The CDR3 covers 15 residues. The CDR3 DNA reads TGCGCCAGCAGTCAATCGGGGACAGGTAATGAAAAACTGTTTTTT. It encodes CASSQSGTGNEKLFF.

The chain links TRBV5-1 to TRBJ1-2; 7 nucleotides align to TRBD1. CDR3 length: 14 residues. Trimming at V came to 5 bases and at J to 4 bases, leaving 8 bases not matched to a gene. CDR1 is SGHRS, CDR2 YFSETQ, per germline. The CDR3 DNA reads TGCGCCAGCAGGGAAACGACAGGGTCCTATGGCTACACCTTC. It is translated as CASRETTGSYGYTF. Together with reference TRBV5-1 and TRBJ1-2, the CDR3 gives the full variable domain: KAGVTQTPRYLIKTRGQQVTLSCSPISGHRSVSWYQQTPGQGLQFLFEYFSETQRNKGNFPGRFSGRQFSNSRSEMNVSTLELGDSALYLCASRETTGSYGYTFGSGTRLTVV.